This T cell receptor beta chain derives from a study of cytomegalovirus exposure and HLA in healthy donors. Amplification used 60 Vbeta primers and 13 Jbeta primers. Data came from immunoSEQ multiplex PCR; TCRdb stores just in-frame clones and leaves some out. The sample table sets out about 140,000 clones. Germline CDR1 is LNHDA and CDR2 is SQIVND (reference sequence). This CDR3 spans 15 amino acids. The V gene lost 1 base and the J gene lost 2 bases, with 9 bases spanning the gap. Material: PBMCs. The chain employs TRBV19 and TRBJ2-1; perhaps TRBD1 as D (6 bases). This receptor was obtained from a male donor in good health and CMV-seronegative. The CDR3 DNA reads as TGTGCCAGTAGTATAGGGGGGCCCACCTACAATGAGCAGTTCTTC. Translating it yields CASSIGGPTYNEQFF.